Presented here are 5 T cell receptor beta chains from one specimen sequenced in a study of CD8 T cells in ankylosing spondylitis. Study results and caveats: Among TCR beta sequences, a motif of eight highly homologous variants appeared characteristic of ankylosing spondylitis blood.

The antigens for these receptors are not known. TCRdb called the 5' RACE reads again in MiXCR, with one record for every CDR3 protein. Among about 210,000 distinct CDR3 sequences listed, 5.5% to 7.5% were seen once. The sequenced material came from blood, either unsorted or a sorted T cell fraction (not recorded which). The receptors here all came from a male donor with ankylosing spondylitis.

This clonotype was seen ten or more times. The rearrangement uses TRBV20-1 and TRBJ2-7; no firm D call. There are 13 residues in the CDR3. Trimming left V 6 bases short and J 2 bases short, with 14 bases between. Germline CDR1 reads DFQATT; CDR2 reads SNEGSKA (reference sequence). The CDR3, as DNA: TGCAGTGCCTTAGGGCCCGGGCCCTACGAGCAGTACTTC. This codes for CSALGPGPYEQYF.

This clonotype was observed a few times. The chain uses TRBV4-1 and TRBJ2-1, with D possibly TRBD1 on 5 matching bases. The CDR3 spans 13 residues. Per the germline V gene, CDR1 is MGHRA and CDR2 is YSYEKL. Trimming removed 0 bases from V and 10 bases from J, with 10 bases in between. The CDR3 bases are TGCGCCAGCAGCCAAGACCCGGCAGGGGAGCAGTTCTTC. Translating gives CASSQDPAGEQFF.

At least ten counts were recorded for this clonotype. V gene TRBV30 combines with J gene TRBJ1-3, with D maybe TRBD1 (5 bases). The ends were cut back, 2 bases at V and 1 base at J, with 9 bases in the middle. There are 14 residues in the CDR3. Germline-derived CDR1 and CDR2 are GTSNPN and SVGIG (reference sequence). The CDR3 region has the DNA TGTGCCTGGAGTCCCCAGGGATCTGGAAACACCATATATTTT. Encoded protein: CAWSPQGSGNTIYF. The full variable domain, its missing parts supplied by reference TRBV30 and TRBJ1-3, is SQTIHQWPATLVQPVGSPLSLECTVEGTSNPNLYWYRQAAGRGLQLLFYSVGIGQISSEVPQNLSASRPQDRQFILSSKKLLLSDSGFYLCAWSPQGSGNTIYFGEGSWLTVV.

This clonotype was seen ten or more times. The genes are TRBV5-1 and TRBJ2-1, with D hard to call. This CDR3 contains 14 residues. Germline loops: CDR1 SGHRS, CDR2 YFSETQ. V lost 5 bases and J 0 bases, leaving 9 bases between the germline ends. The CDR3 coding sequence is TGCGCCAGCAGGCAGCCAGGCTCCTACAATGAGCAGTTCTTC. It yields the protein CASRQPGSYNEQFF.

In its sample, this clonotype was seen many times. The chain recombines TRBV7-6 with TRBJ2-1; 8 nucleotides line up with TRBD1. Germline V gene data show CDR1 as SGHVS and CDR2 as FNYEAQ. The CDR3 is made up of 14 amino acids. V lost 2 bases and J lost 7; bases outside the gene matches: 4. CDR3 sequence (DNA): TGTGCCAGCAGCTTATACAGGGGGGAAAATGAGCAGTTCTTC. This gives the protein CASSLYRGENEQFF.